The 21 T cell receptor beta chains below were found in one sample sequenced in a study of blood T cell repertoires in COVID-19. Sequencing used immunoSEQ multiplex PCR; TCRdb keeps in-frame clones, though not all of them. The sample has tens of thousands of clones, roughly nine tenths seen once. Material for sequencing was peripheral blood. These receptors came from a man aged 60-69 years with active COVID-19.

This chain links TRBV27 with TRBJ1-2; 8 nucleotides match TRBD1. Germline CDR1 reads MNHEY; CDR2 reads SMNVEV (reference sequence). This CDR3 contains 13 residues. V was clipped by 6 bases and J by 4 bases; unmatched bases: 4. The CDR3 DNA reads TGTGCCAGCAGCAATGGACAGGGCTATGGCTACACCTTC. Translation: CASSNGQGYGYTF.

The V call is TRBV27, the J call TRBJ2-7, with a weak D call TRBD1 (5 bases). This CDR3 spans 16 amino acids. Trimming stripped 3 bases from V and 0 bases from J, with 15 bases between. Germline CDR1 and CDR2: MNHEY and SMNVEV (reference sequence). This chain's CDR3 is CASSFIPDSLSYEQYF. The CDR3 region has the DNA TGTGCCAGCAGTTTTATTCCCGACAGTCTCTCCTACGAGCAGTACTTC.

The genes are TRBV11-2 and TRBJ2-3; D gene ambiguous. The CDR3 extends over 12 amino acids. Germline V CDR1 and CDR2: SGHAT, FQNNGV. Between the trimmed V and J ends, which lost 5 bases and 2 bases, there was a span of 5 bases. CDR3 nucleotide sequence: TGTGCCAGCAGCCCGTCCACAGATACGCAGTATTTT. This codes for CASSPSTDTQYF.

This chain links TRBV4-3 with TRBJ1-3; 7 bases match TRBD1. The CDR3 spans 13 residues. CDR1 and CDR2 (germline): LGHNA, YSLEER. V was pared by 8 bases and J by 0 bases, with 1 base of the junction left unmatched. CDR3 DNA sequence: TGCGCCAGCTCAGGGGGCTCTGGAAACACCATATATTTT. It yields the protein CASSGGSGNTIYF.

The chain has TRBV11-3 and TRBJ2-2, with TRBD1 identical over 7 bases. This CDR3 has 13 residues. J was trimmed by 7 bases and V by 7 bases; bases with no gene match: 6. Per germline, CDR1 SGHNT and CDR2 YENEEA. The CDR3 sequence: CASKGQPGGELFF. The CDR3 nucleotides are TGTGCCAGCAAGGGACAGCCAGGCGGGGAGCTGTTTTTT.

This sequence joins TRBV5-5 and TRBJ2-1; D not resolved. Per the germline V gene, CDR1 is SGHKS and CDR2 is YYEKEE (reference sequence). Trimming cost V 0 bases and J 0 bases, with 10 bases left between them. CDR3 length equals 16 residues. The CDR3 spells CASSLEASVSYNEQFF. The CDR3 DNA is TGTGCCAGCAGCTTGGAAGCGTCGGTCTCCTACAATGAGCAGTTCTTC.

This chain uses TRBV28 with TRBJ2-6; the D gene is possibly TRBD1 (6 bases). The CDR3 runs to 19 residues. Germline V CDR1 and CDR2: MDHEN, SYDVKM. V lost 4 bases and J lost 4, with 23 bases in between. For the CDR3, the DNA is TGTGCCAGCAGTTCGGTGCCCGGGACACCGGTTCGAGGGGCCAACGTCCTGACTTTC. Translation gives CASSSVPGTPVRGANVLTF.

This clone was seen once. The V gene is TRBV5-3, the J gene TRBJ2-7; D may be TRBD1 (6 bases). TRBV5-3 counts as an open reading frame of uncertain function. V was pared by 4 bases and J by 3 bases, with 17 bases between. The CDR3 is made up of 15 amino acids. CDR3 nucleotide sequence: TGTGCCAGAAGCCTTCAGGTGGCAGGGGACTACGAGCAGTACTTC. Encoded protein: CARSLQVAGDYEQYF.

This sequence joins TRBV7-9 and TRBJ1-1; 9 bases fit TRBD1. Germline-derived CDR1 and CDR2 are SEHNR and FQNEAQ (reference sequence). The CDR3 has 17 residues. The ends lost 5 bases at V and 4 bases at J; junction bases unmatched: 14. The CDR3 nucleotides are TGTGCCAGCAGCCAACACCCCCGGGACAGGGTCTTCACTGAAGCTTTCTTT. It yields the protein CASSQHPRDRVFTEAFF.

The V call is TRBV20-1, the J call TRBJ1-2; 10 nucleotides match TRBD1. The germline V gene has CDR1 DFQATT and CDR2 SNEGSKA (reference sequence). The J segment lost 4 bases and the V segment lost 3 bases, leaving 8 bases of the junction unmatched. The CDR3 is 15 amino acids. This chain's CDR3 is CSASGTGEASYGYTF. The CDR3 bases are TGCAGTGCTAGTGGGACAGGGGAGGCTTCCTATGGCTACACCTTC.

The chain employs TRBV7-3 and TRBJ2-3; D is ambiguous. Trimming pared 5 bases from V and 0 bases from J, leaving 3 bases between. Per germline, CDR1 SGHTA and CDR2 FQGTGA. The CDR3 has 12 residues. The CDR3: CASSLSTDTQYF. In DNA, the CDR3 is TGTGCCAGCAGCCTCAGCACAGATACGCAGTATTTT. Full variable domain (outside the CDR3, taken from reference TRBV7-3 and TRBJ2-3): GAGVSQTPSNKVTEKGKYVELRCDPISGHTALYWYRQSLGQGPEFLIYFQGTGAADDSGLPNDRFFAVRPEGSVSTLKIQRTERGDSAVYLCASSLSTDTQYFGPGTRLTVL.

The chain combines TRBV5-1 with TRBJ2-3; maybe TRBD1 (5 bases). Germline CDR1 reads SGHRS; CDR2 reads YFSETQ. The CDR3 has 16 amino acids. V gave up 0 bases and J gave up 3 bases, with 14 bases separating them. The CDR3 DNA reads TGCGCCAGCAGCTTGGGCTCGACAGTCGGGACAGATACGCAGTATTTT. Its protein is CASSLGSTVGTDTQYF.

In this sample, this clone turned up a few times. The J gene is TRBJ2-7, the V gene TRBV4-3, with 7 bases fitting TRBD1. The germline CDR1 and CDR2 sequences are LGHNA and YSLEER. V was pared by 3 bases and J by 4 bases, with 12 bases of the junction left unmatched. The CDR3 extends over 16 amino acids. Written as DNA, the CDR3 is TGCGCCAGCAGCCAGGAAGACAGGGAACCTTTTTACGAGCAGTACTTC. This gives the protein CASSQEDREPFYEQYF.

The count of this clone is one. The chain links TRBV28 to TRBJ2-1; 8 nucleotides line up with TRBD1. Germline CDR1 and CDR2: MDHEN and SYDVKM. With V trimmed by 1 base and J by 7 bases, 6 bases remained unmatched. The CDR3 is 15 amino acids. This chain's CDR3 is CASSLLGQGNNEQFF. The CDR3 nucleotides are TGTGCCAGCAGTTTATTAGGACAGGGTAATAATGAGCAGTTCTTC.

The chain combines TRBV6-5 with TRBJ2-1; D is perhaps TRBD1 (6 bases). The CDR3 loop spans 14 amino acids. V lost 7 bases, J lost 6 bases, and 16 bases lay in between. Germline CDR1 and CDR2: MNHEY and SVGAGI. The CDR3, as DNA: TGTGCCAGCAACCCTTTGGGGGCAGTCAATGAGCAGTTCTTC. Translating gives CASNPLGAVNEQFF.

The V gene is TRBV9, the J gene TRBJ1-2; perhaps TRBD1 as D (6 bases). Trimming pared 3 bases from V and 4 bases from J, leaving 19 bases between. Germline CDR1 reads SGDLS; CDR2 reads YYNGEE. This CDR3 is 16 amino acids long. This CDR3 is CASSGGTGTLPYGYTF. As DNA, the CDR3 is TGTGCCAGCAGCGGAGGCACCGGGACACTCCCCTATGGCTACACCTTC. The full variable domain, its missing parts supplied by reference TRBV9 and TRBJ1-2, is DSGVTQTPKHLITATGQRVTLRCSPRSGDLSVYWYQQSLDQGLQFLIQYYNGEERAKGNILERFSAQQFPDLHSELNLSSLELGDSALYFCASSGGTGTLPYGYTFGSGTRLTVV.

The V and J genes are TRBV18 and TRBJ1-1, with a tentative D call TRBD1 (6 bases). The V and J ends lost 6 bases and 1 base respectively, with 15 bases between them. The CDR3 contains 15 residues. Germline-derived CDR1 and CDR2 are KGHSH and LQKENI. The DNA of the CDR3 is TGTGCCAGCTCCATACAGGGCCCCCCGAACACTGAAGCTTTCTTT. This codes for CASSIQGPPNTEAFF.

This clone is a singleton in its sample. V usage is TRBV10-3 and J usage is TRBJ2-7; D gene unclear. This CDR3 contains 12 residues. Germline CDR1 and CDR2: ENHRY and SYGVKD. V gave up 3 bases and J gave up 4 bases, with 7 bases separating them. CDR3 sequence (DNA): TGTGCCATCAGTGACAGAAAGTACGAGCAGTACTTC. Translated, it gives CAISDRKYEQYF.

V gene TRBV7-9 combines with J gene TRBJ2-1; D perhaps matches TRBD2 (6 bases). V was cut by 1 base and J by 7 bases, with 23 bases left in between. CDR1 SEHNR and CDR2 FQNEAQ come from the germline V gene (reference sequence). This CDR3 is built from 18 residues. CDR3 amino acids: CASSLEMLANQVGNEQFF. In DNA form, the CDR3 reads TGTGCCAGCAGCTTAGAGATGCTAGCGAACCAAGTAGGGAATGAGCAGTTCTTC. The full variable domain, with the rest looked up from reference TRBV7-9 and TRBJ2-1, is DTGVSQNPRHKITKRGQNVTFRCDPISEHNRLYWYRQTLGQGPEFLTYFQNEAQLEKSRLLSDRFSAERPKGSFSTLEIQRTEQGDSAMYLCASSLEMLANQVGNEQFFGPGTRLTVL.

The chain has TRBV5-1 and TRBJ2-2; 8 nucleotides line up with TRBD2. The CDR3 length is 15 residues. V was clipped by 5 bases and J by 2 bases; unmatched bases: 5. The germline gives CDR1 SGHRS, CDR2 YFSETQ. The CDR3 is CASRSAGGNTGELFF. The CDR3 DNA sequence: TGCGCCAGCAGGTCGGCGGGAGGAAACACCGGGGAGCTGTTTTTT.

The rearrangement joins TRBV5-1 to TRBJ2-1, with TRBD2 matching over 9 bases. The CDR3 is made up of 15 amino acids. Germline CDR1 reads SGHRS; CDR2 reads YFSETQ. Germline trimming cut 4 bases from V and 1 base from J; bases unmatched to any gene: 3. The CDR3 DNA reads TGCGCCAGCAGCCCTCTAGCGGGGTCCTACAATGAGCAGTTCTTC. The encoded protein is CASSPLAGSYNEQFF.